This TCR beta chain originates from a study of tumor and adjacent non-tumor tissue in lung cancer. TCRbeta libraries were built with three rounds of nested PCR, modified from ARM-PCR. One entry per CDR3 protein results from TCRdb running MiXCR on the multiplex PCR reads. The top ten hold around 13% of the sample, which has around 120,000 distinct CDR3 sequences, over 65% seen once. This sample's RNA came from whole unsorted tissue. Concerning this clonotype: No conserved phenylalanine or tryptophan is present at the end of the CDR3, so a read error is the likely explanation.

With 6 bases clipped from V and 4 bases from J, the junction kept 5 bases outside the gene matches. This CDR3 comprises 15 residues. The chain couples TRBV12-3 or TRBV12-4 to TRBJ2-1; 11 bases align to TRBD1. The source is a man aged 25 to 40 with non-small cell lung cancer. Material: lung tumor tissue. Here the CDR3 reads CASSWDRGYYNEQFI. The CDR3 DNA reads TGTGCCAGCAGCTGGGACAGGGGGTATTACAATGAGCAGTTCATC.